This entry concerns a single TCR beta chain. Its target is not known. This same CDR3 is encoded by further DNA sequences in the sample. These data come from a study of shared clonotypes between healthy human individuals. The CDR3 runs to 14 residues. Germline V lookup: CDR1 MDHEN, CDR2 SYDVKM. With 5 bases clipped from V and 5 bases from J, the junction kept 6 bases outside the gene matches. Notes on the study in general: The naive CD4 repertoires of a handful of donors were compared, and roughly 5.1% of clonotypes were shared.

Each donor was a Caucasian adult residing in Nashville, Tennessee. Running of the assay took place at deep level. Clones were sequenced by immunoSEQ multiplex PCR, and TCRdb holds only the in-frame ones, with some missing. The sample has over a million clones; approximately 78% are singletons. The TCR originated in a man between 18 and 29 years old in good health. Some clones in this sample may be carry-over from other donors' samples. The chain uses TRBV28 and TRBJ1-2; 9 bases fit TRBD1. Input material: memory CD4+ T cells from PBMCs. Subset denoted: CD45RA-negative fraction. The CDR3 protein is CASSLGTGSYGYTF. The DNA of the CDR3 is TGTGCCAGCAGTCTAGGGACAGGGAGTTATGGCTACACCTTC.